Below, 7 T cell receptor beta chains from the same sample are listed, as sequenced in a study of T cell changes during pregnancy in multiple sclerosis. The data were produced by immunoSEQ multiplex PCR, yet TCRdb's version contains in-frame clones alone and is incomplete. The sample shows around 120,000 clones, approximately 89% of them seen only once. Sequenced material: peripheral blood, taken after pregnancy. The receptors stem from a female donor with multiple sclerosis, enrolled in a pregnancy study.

CDR3 sequence (DNA): TGTGCCAGCAGTCGGGCCGGGACAGGGCAAGAGACCCAGTACTTC. As protein: CASSRAGTGQETQYF. This chain joins TRBV5-6 and TRBJ2-5; 9 bases agree with TRBD1. The CDR3 extends over 15 amino acids. The germline CDR1 and CDR2 sequences are SGHDT and YYEEEE. The ends lost 5 bases at V and 2 bases at J; junction bases unmatched: 7.

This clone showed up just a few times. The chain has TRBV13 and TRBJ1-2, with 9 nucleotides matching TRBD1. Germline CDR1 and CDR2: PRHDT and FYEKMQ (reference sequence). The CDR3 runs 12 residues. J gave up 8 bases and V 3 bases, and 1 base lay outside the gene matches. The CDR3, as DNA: TGTGCCAGCAGCTTCACAGGGGGCGGCTACACCTTC. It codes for CASSFTGGGYTF.

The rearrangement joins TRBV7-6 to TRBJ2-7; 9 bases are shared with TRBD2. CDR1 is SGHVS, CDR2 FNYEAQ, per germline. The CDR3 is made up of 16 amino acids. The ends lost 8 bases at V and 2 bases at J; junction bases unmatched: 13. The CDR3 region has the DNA TGTGCCAGCGGGGGTAGTAGCGGGGGTGAGACCTACGAGCAGTACTTC. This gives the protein CASGGSSGGETYEQYF.

CDR3 region: CASTVAASYNEQFF. DNA of the CDR3: TGTGCCAGTACTGTAGCGGCCTCCTACAATGAGCAGTTCTTC. This chain connects TRBV6-5 to TRBJ2-1; possible D gene TRBD2, 6 bases. Per the germline V gene, CDR1 is MNHEY and CDR2 is SVGAGI. The CDR3 consists of 14 residues. The germline V and J ends were trimmed by 9 bases and 0 bases, with 12 bases remaining between them.

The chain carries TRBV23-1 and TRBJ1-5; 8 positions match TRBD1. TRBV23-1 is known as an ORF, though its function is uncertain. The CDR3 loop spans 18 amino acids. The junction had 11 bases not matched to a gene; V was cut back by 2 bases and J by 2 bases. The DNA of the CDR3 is TGCGCCAGCAGTCAAACCAGGACAGGGCGGTTGGGCAATCAGCCCCAGCATTTT. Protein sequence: CASSQTRTGRLGNQPQHF.

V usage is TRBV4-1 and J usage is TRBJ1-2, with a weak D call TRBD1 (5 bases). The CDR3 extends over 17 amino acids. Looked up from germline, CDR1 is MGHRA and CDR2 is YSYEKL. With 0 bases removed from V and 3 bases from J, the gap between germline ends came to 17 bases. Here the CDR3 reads CASSQDKTPGGYYGYTF. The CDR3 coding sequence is TGCGCCAGCAGCCAAGATAAGACCCCCGGGGGATACTATGGCTACACCTTC.

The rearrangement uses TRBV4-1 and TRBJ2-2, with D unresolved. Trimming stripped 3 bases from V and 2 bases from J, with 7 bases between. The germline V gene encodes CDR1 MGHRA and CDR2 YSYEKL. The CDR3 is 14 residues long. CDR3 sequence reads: CASSQAHNTGELFF. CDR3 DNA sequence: TGCGCCAGCAGCCAGGCCCATAACACCGGGGAGCTGTTTTTT.